A single TCR beta chain is shown here with its context. The antigen is unknown. These data originate in a study of glioma-infiltrating T cells after dendritic cell vaccination. Findings of the study overall: Longer survival after dendritic cell vaccination followed higher pretreatment TIL content. Higher TCR clonality did not directly relate to longer survival.

The V gene lost 5 bases and the J gene lost 7 bases, with 17 bases spanning the gap. The germline V gene has CDR1 LNHDA and CDR2 SQIVND (reference sequence). This CDR3 comprises 14 residues. Clones were sequenced by immunoSEQ multiplex PCR, and TCRdb holds only the in-frame ones, with some missing. This table has tens of thousands of clones, around 85% appearing once. Time point: after dendritic cell vaccination, including at tumor progression/relapse. PBMC sampling occurred before vaccination, two weeks after the third dose, and at progression. The source of this sequence is a human donor with glioblastoma. The input for sequencing was blood, taken after dendritic cell vaccination. The chain is built from TRBV19 and TRBJ1-2; TRBD1 might be the D (6 bases). CDR3 DNA: TGTGCCAGTAGTCCTAATACAGGGATAGGTGGCTACACCTTC. This translates into CASSPNTGIGGYTF.